This T cell receptor (beta chain) originates from a study of CD8+ T cells in alopecia areata. Study results and caveats: Links between baseline CD8+ expansion and response need larger treated cohorts. Tofacitinib significantly decreased scalp clonality and expanded CD8+ clones among top 100. There were many expanded lesional clones persisting in scalp and blood during tofacitinib.

Comment on this clone: Its target is unknown.

The CDR3 sequence is 16 residues long. CDR1 and CDR2 from the germline V gene are LNHNV and YYDKDF (reference sequence). J lost 6 bases, V lost 0 bases, and 5 bases had no gene match. Described treatment: oral pan-JAK inhibitor, 5-10 mg twice daily. Extracted from the samples, RNA was reverse transcribed into cDNA to serve as the sequencing template. Produced via immunoSEQ multiplex PCR; TCRdb's table is partial and in-frame only. The sample has around 150,000 clones; roughly 65% are singletons. The chain has TRBV15 and TRBJ2-2; the match to TRBD1 covers 9 bases. This TCR was sampled from a human donor with alopecia areata. This sample comprised CD4+ T cells sorted from blood, obtained at week 4, from a patient treated with tofacitinib. The CDR3 sequence: CATSRDPRQGAGELFF. For the CDR3, the DNA is TGTGCCACCAGCAGAGACCCCAGACAGGGGGCCGGGGAGCTGTTTTTT. Filled out from reference TRBV15 and TRBJ2-2, the complete variable domain reads DAMVIQNPRYQVTQFGKPVTLSCSQTLNHNVMYWYQQKSSQAPKLLFHYYDKDFNNEADTPDNFQSRRPNTSFCFLDIRSPGLGDTAMYLCATSRDPRQGAGELFFGEGSRLTVL.